Presented here are 12 T cell receptor beta chains from one specimen sequenced in a study of regulatory T cells in long-lasting Graves disease. Arm-PCR of CDR3 regions with iRepertoire HTBI primers generated TCR beta libraries. TCRdb reprocessed the multiplex PCR reads via MiXCR and lists one record per CDR3 protein. Of 300,000 to 500,000 distinct CDR3 sequences in the sample, around 21% were seen once. Time point meaning: persistent/refractory GD, antithyroid drugs over 5 years with positive TRAb. From RNA extracted from PBMCs, the TCR library was made. Here the sequenced sample was peripheral blood mononuclear cells (PBMCs), taken when the disease was refractory, from a patient treated with antithyroid drugs. Every receptor here comes from a female donor with Graves disease.

CDR3 bases: TGCGCCAGCAGCTTGGAACCAACATCTAGCGGGGGAAGCACAGATACGCAGTATTTT. The encoded protein is CASSLEPTSSGGSTDTQYF. The V and J genes are TRBV5-1 and TRBJ2-3; 10 nucleotides agree with TRBD2. The CDR3 has 19 amino acids. V shed 0 bases, J shed 0 bases, and the junction held 10 bases outside the gene matches. The germline V gene has CDR1 SGHRS and CDR2 YFSETQ.

Many counts were recorded for this clonotype. The gene calls are TRBV27 and TRBJ1-1; D is undetermined. This CDR3 has 14 residues. Per germline, CDR1 MNHEY and CDR2 SMNVEV (reference sequence). Trimming cost V 1 base and J 0 bases, with 6 bases left between them. CDR3: CASSLFRLNTEAFF. The CDR3 nucleotides are TGTGCCAGCAGTTTATTTAGGTTGAACACTGAAGCTTTCTTT.

This clonotype was seen ten or more times. The V call is TRBV7-2, the J call TRBJ1-1; 9 nucleotides line up with TRBD1. Germline V lookup: CDR1 SGHTA, CDR2 FQGNSA. The CDR3 is made up of 16 amino acids. With 3 bases clipped from V and 1 base from J, the junction kept 6 bases outside the gene matches. The CDR3: CASSFPGTGSNTEAFF. The CDR3 bases are TGTGCCAGCAGCTTTCCCGGGACAGGGTCGAACACTGAAGCTTTCTTT.

V gene TRBV5-1 combines with J gene TRBJ1-1; D is unresolved. The V and J ends lost 6 bases and 5 bases respectively, with 20 bases between them. The germline CDR1 and CDR2 sequences are SGHRS and YFSETQ. The CDR3 sequence is 15 residues long. CDR3 DNA: TGCGCCAGCACCCCATTTGGCCGGCTAACTACTGAAGCTTTCTTT. It translates to CASTPFGRLTTEAFF.

The J gene is TRBJ2-7, the V gene TRBV4-1; D is possibly TRBD2 (5 bases). The length of the CDR3 is 14 residues. Germline values: CDR1 MGHRA, CDR2 YSYEKL. V was shortened by 2 bases and J by 2 bases, with 10 bases between the two germline ends. Here the CDR3 DNA reads TGCGCCAGCAGCCAAACAGCGGATACCTACGAGCAGTACTTC. Translating it yields CASSQTADTYEQYF.

For this clonotype: A much larger clonotype is one base distant, so this may be a read error. The rearrangement uses TRBV5-6 and TRBJ1-6; TRBD1 aligns across 7 bases. CDR3 length: 15 residues. Germline CDR1 reads SGHDT; CDR2 reads YYEEEE. CDR3 sequence reads: CASSPSGQRNSPPHF. The CDR3 DNA is TGTGCCAGCAGCCCCTCGGGACAGCGTAATTCACCCCCCCACTTT.

V is TRBV20-1 and J is TRBJ2-5; tentatively, D is TRBD2 (5 bases). Germline values: CDR1 DFQATT, CDR2 SNEGSKA (reference sequence). The CDR3 is 14 amino acids. V gave up 1 base and J gave up 5 bases, with 14 bases separating them. CDR3 DNA sequence: TGCAGTGCTAGAGCTTGGACTGGCAGTGAGACCCAGTACTTC. Protein: CSARAWTGSETQYF.

This clonotype has ten or more counts. The chain has TRBV7-2 and TRBJ2-7; D is uncertain. This CDR3 spans 15 amino acids. CDR1 SGHTA and CDR2 FQGNSA come from the germline V gene. Trimming cost V 1 base and J 2 bases, with 12 bases left between them. CDR3 in DNA: TGTGCCAGCAGCTTAGAGTGGGCAAGTACCTACGAGCAGTACTTC. As protein: CASSLEWASTYEQYF.

This clonotype came up many times. The chain carries TRBV28 and TRBJ1-5; 9 bases agree with TRBD1. Germline CDR1 is MDHEN and CDR2 is SYDVKM. The length of the CDR3 is 13 residues. Trimming took 10 bases from V and 4 from J; bases not matched to a gene: 5. CDR3 in amino acids: CATGTGTNQPQHF. The CDR3 DNA is TGTGCCACCGGGACAGGGACGAATCAGCCCCAGCATTTT.

This clonotype is judged medium-sized. This chain links TRBV7-8 with TRBJ2-7; D uncertain. From germline, CDR1 is SGHVS and CDR2 FQNEAQ. Trimming took off 1 base at V and 5 bases at J, with 9 bases between the two ends. This CDR3 comprises 13 residues. Here the CDR3 reads CASSLGSSNEQYF. The DNA of the CDR3 is TGTGCCAGCAGCTTAGGGTCCAGTAACGAGCAGTACTTC. The full variable domain, with the rest looked up from reference TRBV7-8 and TRBJ2-7, is GAGVSQSPRYKVAKRGQDVALRCDPISGHVSLFWYQQALGQGPEFLTYFQNEAQLDKSGLPSDRFFAERPEGSVSTLKIQRTQQEDSAVYLCASSLGSSNEQYFGPGTRLTVT.

This clonotype was recorded once. V gene TRBV12-5 combines with J gene TRBJ1-5, with 10 bases identical to TRBD1. The V segment lost 9 bases and the J segment 4 bases; nucleotides outside the gene matches: 6. The germline V gene encodes CDR1 LGHNT and CDR2 FRNRAP. The CDR3 contains 14 residues. CDR3 in amino acids: CASEGQGFNQPQHF. The CDR3 bases are TGTGCTAGCGAGGGACAGGGGTTTAATCAGCCCCAGCATTTT.

This clonotype showed up many times. The J gene is TRBJ2-5, the V gene TRBV18; TRBD2 agrees at 7 bases. This CDR3 has 13 residues. CDR1 is KGHSH, CDR2 LQKENI, per germline. The V gene end was trimmed by 10 bases and the J gene end by 4 bases; junction bases not matched to a gene: 9. The DNA of the CDR3 is TGTGCCACCCAAACCGGGACTACAGAGACCCAGTACTTC. Translating it yields CATQTGTTETQYF.